This entry describes one T cell receptor beta chain. What it binds is not known. V lost 3 bases, J lost 12 bases, and 8 bases stayed unmatched. The CDR3 totals 13 residues. From germline, CDR1 is SGHNT and CDR2 YENEEA. The sample originates from a study of T-cell memory formation after mild COVID-19. TCRdb re-called the 5' RACE reads with MiXCR, one entry per CDR3 protein. The profile shows 400,000 to 500,000 distinct CDR3 sequences, about 19% of them singletons. Study findings and constraints: Contracting clones from day 15 to 85 had balanced CD4/CD8; later expanders favoured CD4+.

Sequenced: PBMCs or a T cell subset sorted from them (not recorded which). The rearrangement links TRBV11-3 to TRBJ2-4; TRBD1 agrees at 7 bases. The sequence derives from an adult woman who had mild COVID-19 (a few samples of this study predate the infection). Cell type and time point are not known. The CDR3 sequence: CASSFGQAKTQYF. In DNA, the CDR3 is TGTGCCAGCAGCTTTGGACAGGCGAAAACTCAGTACTTC.